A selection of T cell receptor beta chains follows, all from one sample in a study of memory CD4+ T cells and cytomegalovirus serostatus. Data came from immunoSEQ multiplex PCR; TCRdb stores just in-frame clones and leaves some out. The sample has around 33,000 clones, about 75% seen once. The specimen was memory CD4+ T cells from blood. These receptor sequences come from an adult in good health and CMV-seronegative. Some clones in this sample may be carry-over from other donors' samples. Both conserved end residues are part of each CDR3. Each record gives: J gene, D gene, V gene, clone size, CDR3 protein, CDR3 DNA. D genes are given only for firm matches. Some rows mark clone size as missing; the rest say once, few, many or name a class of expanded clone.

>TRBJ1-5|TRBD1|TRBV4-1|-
CASSQDDRGNDQPQHF
TGCGCCAGCAGCCAAGATGACAGGGGTAACGATCAGCCCCAGCATTTT
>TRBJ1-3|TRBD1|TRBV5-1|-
CASSRTGTGALQTGNTIYF
TGCGCCAGCAGCCGTACCGGGACAGGGGCTCTTCAAACTGGAAACACCATATATTTT
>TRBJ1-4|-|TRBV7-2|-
CASTPARGAGNEKLFF
TGTGCCAGCACCCCGGCGAGGGGCGCGGGTAATGAAAAACTGTTTTTT
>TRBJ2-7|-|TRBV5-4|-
CASSPRNDLYEQYF
TGTGCCAGCAGTCCCCGGAACGACCTTTACGAGCAGTACTTC
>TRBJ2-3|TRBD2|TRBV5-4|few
CASSWGLAGRGDTQYF
TGTGCCAGCAGCTGGGGACTAGCGGGGAGGGGAGATACGCAGTATTTT
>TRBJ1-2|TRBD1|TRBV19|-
CASTEKGQIYGYTF
TGTGCCAGTACTGAAAAGGGACAGATCTATGGCTACACCTTC
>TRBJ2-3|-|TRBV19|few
CASMVDGGSTDTQYF
TGTGCCAGTATGGTGGATGGCGGAAGCACAGATACGCAGTATTTT
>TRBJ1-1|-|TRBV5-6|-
CASSFKQGATEAFF
TGTGCCAGCAGCTTTAAACAGGGCGCCACTGAAGCTTTCTTT
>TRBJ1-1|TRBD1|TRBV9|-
CASSVQGTAEAFF
TGTGCCAGCAGCGTCCAAGGGACAGCGGAAGCTTTCTTT
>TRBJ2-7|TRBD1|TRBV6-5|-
CASTSTDRGLIEQYF
TGTGCCAGCACCTCCACGGACAGGGGGCTCATCGAGCAGTACTTC
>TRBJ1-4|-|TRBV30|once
CAWLQGGRSEKLFF
TGTGCCTGGCTTCAAGGGGGAAGGAGTGAAAAACTGTTTTTT
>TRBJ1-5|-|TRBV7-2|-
CASSRLGVVQPQHF
TGTGCCAGCAGCCGCTTGGGGGTTGTGCAGCCCCAGCATTTT
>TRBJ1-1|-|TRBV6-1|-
CASSEAIQATEAFF
TGTGCCAGCAGTGAAGCGATTCAGGCCACTGAAGCTTTCTTT
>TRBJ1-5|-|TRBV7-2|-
CASSLGRRSQPQHF
TGTGCCAGCAGCTTAGGAAGGCGTTCTCAGCCCCAGCATTTT
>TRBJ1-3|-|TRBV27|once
CASSRSGVAGNTIYF
TGTGCCAGCAGTCGATCGGGGGTCGCTGGAAACACCATATATTTT
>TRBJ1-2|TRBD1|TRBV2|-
CASRVGTGGYGYTF
TGTGCCAGCAGGGTTGGGACAGGCGGATATGGCTACACCTTC
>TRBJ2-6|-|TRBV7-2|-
CASSFRPTGTTGANVLTF
TGTGCCAGCAGCTTTCGACCGACAGGTACAACTGGGGCCAACGTCCTGACTTTC
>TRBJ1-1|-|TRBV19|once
CASRPGTSNMNTEAFF
TGTGCCAGTAGACCCGGGACAAGTAACATGAACACTGAAGCTTTCTTT